A selection of T cell receptor beta chains follows, all from one sample in a study of control samples from healthy donors and cancer patients. Measured with immunoSEQ multiplex PCR; TCRdb has only the in-frame clones, and not every one. The table lists tens of thousands of clones, about nine tenths of them singletons. Specimen: PBMCs. Every receptor here comes from a man aged 55 to 69 with colorectal cancer. Both conserved end residues are part of each CDR3. The D gene is left open where the match is weak. Some rows have no size entry. The others give once, few or many, or a class for an expanded clone.

NA	TRBV28	13	NA	TRBJ1-4	TGTGCCAGCAGCCCACCGACTAATGAAAAACTGTTTTTT	CASSPPTNEKLFF
few	TRBV6-1	17	NA	TRBJ1-6	TGTGCCAGCAGTGAAGGGCAGGGGAGATCATATAATTCACCCCTCCACTTT	CASSEGQGRSYNSPLHF
NA	TRBV15	15	TRBD2	TRBJ2-7	TGTGCCACCAGCAGGACTAGCGGGGGCCGCTACGAGCAGTACTTC	CATSRTSGGRYEQYF
NA	TRBV5-1	17	TRBD2	TRBJ2-5	TGCGCCAGCAGTTATGACATGCGGGCCGGCGGGGGAGAGACCCAGTACTTC	CASSYDMRAGGGETQYF
NA	TRBV3-1/TRBV3-2	15	NA	TRBJ2-3	TGTGCCAGCAGCCAAGTAGAGGGTGGGGCAGATACGCAGTATTTT	CASSQVEGGADTQYF
NA	TRBV5-1	15	NA	TRBJ1-1	TGCGCCAGCAGCTTGGACGGGACATCGAACACTGAAGCTTTCTTT	CASSLDGTSNTEAFF
NA	TRBV11-2	12	NA	TRBJ2-7	TGTGCCAGCAGCCCGTATTTCTACGAGCAGTACTTC	CASSPYFYEQYF
NA	TRBV30	13	NA	TRBJ1-5	TGTGCCTGGAGTATGGGTAGCAATCAGCCCCAGCATTTT	CAWSMGSNQPQHF
NA	TRBV5-1	13	NA	TRBJ2-1	TGCGCCAGCAGCCCCAGGGTTATTGATGAGCAGTTCTTC	CASSPRVIDEQFF
few	TRBV28	12	NA	TRBJ1-1	TGTGCCAGCAGTTCCCCGGGAACTGAAGCTTTCTTT	CASSSPGTEAFF
NA	TRBV18	14	NA	TRBJ2-7	TGTGCCAGCTCACCTGGGGGCAACTTCTACGAGCAGTACTTC	CASSPGGNFYEQYF
NA	TRBV9	13	NA	TRBJ2-2	TGTGCCAGCAGCGTAACAGGCAGGTCGGAGCTGTTTTTT	CASSVTGRSELFF
NA	TRBV19	14	TRBD1	TRBJ2-5	TGTGCCAGTAGTACCCGACAGGGGGAAGAGACCCAGTACTTC	CASSTRQGEETQYF
NA	TRBV14	15	TRBD1	TRBJ2-5	TGTGCCAGCAGCCTTCGGACAGGGTGGGAAGAGACCCAGTACTTC	CASSLRTGWEETQYF
NA	TRBV12-3/TRBV12-4	13	NA	TRBJ1-2	TGTGCCAGCAGTGGGTCAGGGGCGACTGGCTACACCTTC	CASSGSGATGYTF
NA	TRBV9	17	NA	TRBJ2-1	TGTGCCAGCAGCGTAGCCCTGGCGACCCATGGGTACAATGAGCAGTTCTTC	CASSVALATHGYNEQFF
NA	TRBV30	11	NA	TRBJ1-2	TGTGCCTGGAGCAGCCACTATGGCTACACCTTC	CAWSSHYGYTF
NA	TRBV5-1	14	TRBD1	TRBJ2-3	TGCGCCAGCAGGACAGGGCCGAGTACAGATACGCAGTATTTT	CASRTGPSTDTQYF
NA	TRBV5-1	13	NA	TRBJ2-2	TGCGCCAGCTCCCACAGGGTCCCCGGGGAGCTGTTTTTT	CASSHRVPGELFF
NA	TRBV27	14	NA	TRBJ1-2	TGTGCCAGCAGCCCGGAAGGGGTTAGCTATGGCTACACCTTC	CASSPEGVSYGYTF
NA	TRBV24-1	12	TRBD1	TRBJ2-7	TGTGCCAACCGGGACAGAGCCTACGAGCAGTACTTC	CANRDRAYEQYF
NA	TRBV19	13	NA	TRBJ2-7	TGTGCCAGTAGTATAGACGTTACCTACGAGCAGTACTTC	CASSIDVTYEQYF
NA	TRBV30	14	NA	TRBJ1-5	TGTGCCTTTGCACACGGTGGGGGCAATCAGCCCCAGCATTTT	CAFAHGGGNQPQHF
NA	TRBV6-1	15	NA	TRBJ1-2	TGTGCCAGCAGTGACGGGGGAGGGGGGCGGAGTGGCTACACCTTC	CASSDGGGGRSGYTF
NA	TRBV7-8	13	NA	TRBJ2-5	TGTGCCAGCAGCTTCAGGGGCAGGGAGACCCAGTACTTC	CASSFRGRETQYF
NA	TRBV25-1	15	NA	TRBJ1-2	TGTGCCAGCAGTGATCTAACGGGAGGGGTGAGGGGCTACACCTTC	CASSDLTGGVRGYTF
NA	TRBV18	17	NA	TRBJ1-3	TGTGCCAGCTCACCGGGGACAAGGGCCACTCCGGGAAACACCATATATTTT	CASSPGTRATPGNTIYF
once	TRBV4-1	12	NA	TRBJ2-7	TGCGCCAGCAGCGTCCAGGGTGGCGAGCAGTACTTC	CASSVQGGEQYF
NA	TRBV4-1	12	NA	TRBJ1-1	TGCGCCAGCAGCCAGGGGGCCACTGAAGCTTTCTTT	CASSQGATEAFF
NA	TRBV30	16	NA	TRBJ2-1	TGTGCCTGGACCTCGGGTTTCAGCAGCTCCTACAATGAGCAGTTCTTC	CAWTSGFSSSYNEQFF
NA	TRBV28	12	NA	TRBJ1-1	TGTGCCAGCAGTTTAAGTCAGGGTGAAGCTTTCTTT	CASSLSQGEAFF
once	TRBV6-5	11	NA	TRBJ1-5	TGTGCCAGCAGGACGACAGGGCCCCAGCATTTT	CASRTTGPQHF
NA	TRBV24-1	13	NA	TRBJ2-3	TGTGCCACCAGCGGACCGGGGACAGATACGCAGTATTTT	CATSGPGTDTQYF
NA	TRBV6-5	15	NA	TRBJ2-7	TGTGCCAGCAGTTCAGGGGGACTAGGGGCAACCGAGCAGTACTTC	CASSSGGLGATEQYF
NA	TRBV3-1/TRBV3-2	12	NA	TRBJ2-7	TGTGCCAGCAGCCAAAGTGATTACGAGCAGTACTTC	CASSQSDYEQYF
NA	TRBV28	14	TRBD1	TRBJ2-7	TGTGCCAGCATCCCCGGGACAGCCACTTACGAGCAGTACTTC	CASIPGTATYEQYF
NA	TRBV7-8	14	NA	TRBJ2-3	TGTGCCAGCAGCTTAGCTAGGGCTATGGGTACGCAGTATTTT	CASSLARAMGTQYF
NA	TRBV7-2	15	NA	TRBJ2-2	TGTGCCAGCAGCTTACCCGGGGCGGGCACCGGGGAGCTGTTTTTT	CASSLPGAGTGELFF